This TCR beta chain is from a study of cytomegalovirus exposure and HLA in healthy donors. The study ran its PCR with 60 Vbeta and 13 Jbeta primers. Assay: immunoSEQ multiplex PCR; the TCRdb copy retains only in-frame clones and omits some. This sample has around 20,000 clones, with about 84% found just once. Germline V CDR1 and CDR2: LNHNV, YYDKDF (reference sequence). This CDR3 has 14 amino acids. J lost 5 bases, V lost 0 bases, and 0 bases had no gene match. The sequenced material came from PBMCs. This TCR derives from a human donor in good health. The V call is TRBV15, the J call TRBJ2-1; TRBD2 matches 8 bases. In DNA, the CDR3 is TGTGCCACCAGCAGAGAGCGGGGGGACAATGAGCAGTTCTTC. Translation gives CATSRERGDNEQFF.